This entry lists 23 T cell receptor beta chains sequenced from one sample in a study of CD4 T cells in relation to SARS-CoV-2 and coronaviruses. Before the COVID-19 pandemic, during about 2010-2018, CD4+ T cells were taken from unexposed donors. After roughly ten days of culture, CD4+ T cells were isolated. Clones were read by immunoSEQ multiplex PCR, and TCRdb kept only the in-frame ones, dropping some. Among roughly 28,000 clones, roughly 66% were seen once, and the ten largest hold about 22%. Antigen specificity for these receptors is unknown. The sample consisted of CD4+ T cells from PBMCs, cultured in vitro. The receptors stem from a human donor in good health.

This clone appeared a single time. The gene calls are TRBV5-5 and TRBJ1-4; a weak D match, TRBD1 (5 bases). The CDR3 covers 14 residues. Looked up from germline, CDR1 is SGHKS and CDR2 is YYEKEE (reference sequence). V was shortened by 2 bases and J by 8 bases, with 13 bases between the two germline ends. For the CDR3, the DNA is TGTGCCAGCAGCTTACTTCCGGAGGGGGAAAAACTGTTTTTT. Residues: CASSLLPEGEKLFF.

The genes are TRBV6-5 and TRBJ2-7; 7 nucleotides match TRBD2. Per the germline V gene, CDR1 is MNHEY and CDR2 is SVGAGI. V was clipped by 7 bases and J by 3 bases; unmatched bases: 6. This CDR3 has 13 amino acids. CDR3 loop: CASTGLVYYEQYF. CDR3 nucleotides: TGTGCCAGCACAGGACTAGTTTACTACGAGCAGTACTTC.

J is TRBJ1-1 and V is TRBV3-1 (or the pseudogene TRBV3-2); 8 bases fit TRBD1. Unmatched junction bases numbered 5, after V lost 4 bases and J lost 1 base. The germline V gene has CDR1 LGHDT and CDR2 YNNKEL (reference sequence). The CDR3 sequence is 15 residues long. CDR3 residues: CASSRAGTGNTEAFF. In DNA form, the CDR3 reads TGTGCCAGCAGCCGTGCAGGGACAGGGAACACTGAAGCTTTCTTT.

The chain links TRBV9 to TRBJ2-1; 7 bases line up with TRBD2. The CDR3 runs to 15 residues. Germline CDR1 and CDR2: SGDLS and YYNGEE. After removal of 0 bases from V and 7 bases from J, the junction contained 7 bases not matched to a gene. CDR3 amino acids: CASSVASGVNNEQFF. CDR3 DNA: TGTGCCAGCAGCGTAGCCAGCGGGGTTAATAATGAGCAGTTCTTC.

The V call is TRBV7-2, the J call TRBJ2-1, with 8 positions matching TRBD2. Germline lookup yields CDR1 SGHTA and CDR2 FQGNSA. CDR3 length: 15 amino acids. The J segment lost 7 bases and the V segment lost 1 base, leaving 6 bases of the junction unmatched. The CDR3 DNA follows: TGTGCCAGCAGCTTAGTAACGGGGGGGGATAATGAGCAGTTCTTC. Its protein is CASSLVTGGDNEQFF.

This clone has more than one count but fewer than ten. The chain links TRBV2 to TRBJ1-3; 8 nucleotides line up with TRBD1. The CDR3 length is 15 residues. The V gene end was trimmed by 3 bases and the J gene end by 4 bases; junction bases not matched to a gene: 5. Per the germline V gene, CDR1 is SNHLY and CDR2 is FYNNEI. The CDR3 spells CASSDGQGVGNTIYF. CDR3 DNA sequence: TGTGCCAGCAGTGACGGACAGGGTGTCGGAAACACCATATATTTT.

The chain is built from TRBV19 and TRBJ2-7; the D is unclear. Germline lookup yields CDR1 LNHDA and CDR2 SQIVND (reference sequence). V was clipped by 7 bases and J by 1 base, with 11 bases between them. This CDR3 has 13 residues. This CDR3 reads CASKGGVSYEQYF. CDR3 in DNA: TGTGCCAGTAAAGGCGGAGTTTCCTACGAGCAGTACTTC.

The chain has TRBV7-8 and TRBJ2-2; 16 bases align to TRBD2. This CDR3 spans 19 amino acids. CDR1 is SGHVS, CDR2 FQNEAQ, per germline. Unmatched junction bases numbered 7, after V lost 2 bases and J lost 4 bases. The CDR3 nucleotides read TGTGCCAGCAGCTTAACCCCGGGACTAGCGGGAGGGAGCACCGGGGAGCTGTTTTTT. Residues: CASSLTPGLAGGSTGELFF.

The chain recombines TRBV6-5 with TRBJ1-4, with D maybe TRBD1 (6 bases). There are 14 residues in the CDR3. Trimming removed 8 bases at V and 8 bases at J, with 18 bases between. Germline CDR1 is MNHEY and CDR2 is SVGAGI. CDR3 DNA sequence: TGTGCCAGCTCCCAGGGGAGGGACCGAGAAAAACTGTTTTTT. Encoded protein: CASSQGRDREKLFF.

The chain recombines TRBV4-2 with TRBJ2-1; D gene ambiguous. Germline V lookup: CDR1 LGHNA, CDR2 YNFKEQ. The CDR3 sequence is 16 residues long. Trimming left V 0 bases short and J 2 bases short, with 11 bases between. CDR3 sequence: CASSQDLSVPYNEQFF. CDR3 in DNA: TGTGCCAGCAGCCAAGATCTAAGCGTACCCTACAATGAGCAGTTCTTC.

The CDR3 region is CASSEISLLGNEQFF. CDR3 nucleotide sequence: TGTGCCAGCAGTGAAATTAGCTTGCTCGGGAATGAGCAGTTCTTC. The chain joins TRBV6-1 to TRBJ2-1; no clear D gene. The CDR3 contains 15 residues. CDR1 and CDR2 from the germline V gene are MNHNS and SASEGT. Trimming stripped 2 bases from V and 7 bases from J, with 15 bases between.

This clone was recorded once. The gene calls are TRBV12-3 or TRBV12-4 and TRBJ1-2; TRBD1 might be the D (5 bases). CDR3 length: 13 residues. Trimming removed 4 bases at V and 3 bases at J, with 9 bases between. In DNA form, the CDR3 reads TGTGCCAGCAGTTCCGGGACGGACTATGGCTACACCTTC. It codes for CASSSGTDYGYTF.

The genes are TRBV10-3 and TRBJ1-6; D unclear. Germline V gene data show CDR1 as ENHRY and CDR2 as SYGVKD. This CDR3 spans 13 amino acids. With 6 bases removed from V and 4 bases from J, the gap between germline ends came to 7 bases. The CDR3: CAIRDSYNSPLHF. CDR3 in DNA: TGTGCCATCAGGGACTCTTATAATTCACCCCTCCACTTT.

The J gene is TRBJ1-2, the V gene TRBV21-1. TRBV21-1 is recorded as a pseudogene. The CDR3 contains 12 residues. CDR3 sequence reads: CASSARAYGYTF. CDR3 nucleotide sequence: TGTGCCAGCAGCGCTAGAGCCTATGGCTACACCTTC.

V and J are TRBV9 and TRBJ1-2, with D unclear. Germline CDR1 and CDR2: SGDLS and YYNGEE. With 0 bases removed from V and 4 bases from J, the gap between germline ends came to 13 bases. The CDR3 contains 15 residues. The CDR3 DNA follows: TGTGCCAGCAGCGTAGATCCGACCTTCGGCTATGGCTACACCTTC. Its translation: CASSVDPTFGYGYTF. The whole variable domain, filled in from reference TRBV9 and TRBJ1-2, reads DSGVTQTPKHLITATGQRVTLRCSPRSGDLSVYWYQQSLDQGLQFLIQYYNGEERAKGNILERFSAQQFPDLHSELNLSSLELGDSALYFCASSVDPTFGYGYTFGSGTRLTVV.

This clone was recorded a few times. The gene calls are TRBV5-1 and TRBJ2-2, with a possible D match to TRBD1 (5 bases). Per the germline V gene, CDR1 is SGHRS and CDR2 is YFSETQ. The CDR3 runs 16 residues. Trimming cost V 0 bases and J 5 bases, with 14 bases left between them. The CDR3 DNA sequence: TGCGCCAGCAGCTTGGGCTCTTCTCCAGGGACCGGGGAGCTGTTTTTT. This sequence encodes CASSLGSSPGTGELFF.

The V and J genes are TRBV9 and TRBJ2-1; TRBD2 agrees at 9 bases. This CDR3 region has 13 residues. Trimming took 2 bases from V and 10 from J; bases not matched to a gene: 4. Germline CDR1 reads SGDLS; CDR2 reads YYNGEE. As DNA, the CDR3 is TGTGCCAGCAGCGTTAGCGGGAGAGGGGAGCAGTTCTTC. Translating it yields CASSVSGRGEQFF.

V is TRBV30 and J is TRBJ1-1; D gene uncertain. This CDR3 contains 11 residues. V was cut by 5 bases and J by 11 bases, with 15 bases left in between. Germline V lookup: CDR1 GTSNPN, CDR2 SVGIG (reference sequence). In DNA form, the CDR3 reads TGTGCCTGGGGGATCGGGGAACTTGCTTTCTTT. It codes for CAWGIGELAFF.

The V call is TRBV6-1, the J call TRBJ1-6; D is possibly TRBD1 (5 bases). CDR3 length: 16 amino acids. The V gene lost 0 bases and the J gene lost 3 bases, with 9 bases spanning the gap. The germline gives CDR1 MNHNS, CDR2 SASEGT. The CDR3 loop is CASSEALGGYNSPLHF. The CDR3, as DNA: TGTGCCAGCAGTGAAGCGCTGGGGGGCTATAATTCACCCCTCCACTTT.

The rearrangement joins TRBV5-1 to TRBJ2-6, with TRBD2 identical over 11 bases. Trimming cost V 4 bases and J 0 bases; bases outside gene matches: 6. Looked up from germline, CDR1 is SGHRS and CDR2 is YFSETQ. The CDR3 consists of 18 residues. The CDR3 nucleotides are TGCGCCAGCAGCACCTCTAGCGGGGGGAGCTCTGGGGCCAACGTCCTGACTTTC. This translates into CASSTSSGGSSGANVLTF.

The chain combines TRBV6-6 with TRBJ2-3; D is unresolved. The CDR3 extends over 13 amino acids. Trimming shortened V by 2 bases and J by 2 bases, and 5 bases separated the two germline ends. In germline, CDR1 is MNHNY, CDR2 SVGAGI (reference sequence). The CDR3 DNA follows: TGTGCCAGCAGTTACAGGGTCACAGATACGCAGTATTTT. Residues: CASSYRVTDTQYF.

CDR3 amino acids: CASSLGSYDNEQFF. For the CDR3, the DNA is TGTGCCAGCAGCCTCGGGAGCTATGACAATGAGCAGTTCTTC. V gene TRBV7-6 combines with J gene TRBJ2-1; TRBD2 might be the D (6 bases). This CDR3 is 14 amino acids long. With 5 bases removed from V and 5 bases from J, the gap between germline ends came to 13 bases. Germline loops: CDR1 SGHVS, CDR2 FNYEAQ.

The V gene is TRBV12-3 or TRBV12-4, the J gene TRBJ1-2; D gene uncertain. Deletions cut 5 bases from V and 3 bases from J, with 7 bases between. This CDR3 is 12 amino acids long. CDR3 residues: CASSPTHYGYTF. In DNA, the CDR3 is TGTGCCAGCAGTCCCACTCACTATGGCTACACCTTC.